Each of the 11 T cell receptor beta chains below was sequenced from the same sample in a study of radiotherapy plus CTLA-4 blockade in lung cancer (dated by TCRdb to 2016 to 2018). The library was produced with the immunoSEQ multiplex PCR assay. TCRdb's version of the immuneACCESS table is confined to in-frame rearrangements and falls short of the full clone set. An unresolved V gene accounts for under half of the shortfall where checked; the remainder is of unknown origin. The sample table lists 50,000 to 65,000 clones, about three quarters of them with a count of one. The ten top clones hold around 2.5% of the sample. The source was peripheral blood, collected from a patient treated with radiotherapy plus ipilimumab. These receptors all stem from a human donor with non-small cell lung cancer whose response to radiotherapy plus ipilimumab could not be evaluated.

This chain uses TRBV5-1 with TRBJ2-7, with 10 bases matching TRBD2. Trimming took 3 bases from V and 4 from J; bases not matched to a gene: 7. The CDR3 contains 15 residues. Germline loops: CDR1 SGHRS, CDR2 YFSETQ. This CDR3 reads CASSSAGTSEYEQYF. The CDR3 nucleotides are TGCGCCAGCAGCTCCGCCGGGACTAGCGAGTACGAGCAGTACTTC.

The chain combines TRBV7-6 with TRBJ2-1; TRBD2 agrees at 7 bases. Germline CDR1 reads SGHVS; CDR2 reads FNYEAQ. The trim removed 5 bases at V and 8 bases at J, leaving 12 bases unmatched. CDR3 length equals 15 residues. The CDR3 DNA is TGTGCCAGCAGCGAACAGCGGGGATTTGGTTATGAGCAGTTCTTC. Translation: CASSEQRGFGYEQFF.

A few counts support this clone. The chain couples TRBV7-2 to TRBJ1-3, with D tentatively TRBD1 (6 bases). CDR3 length equals 17 residues. Trimming stripped 5 bases from V and 2 bases from J, with 19 bases between. Germline V gives CDR1 SGHTA, CDR2 FQGNSA. CDR3 nucleotides: TGTGCCAGCAGCCAGGGGTTTGGGGCAGGGACTGGAAACACCATATATTTT. Translated: CASSQGFGAGTGNTIYF.

This sequence joins TRBV7-2 and TRBJ1-3; unclear D gene. Trimming removed 3 bases at V and 10 bases at J, with 10 bases between. Germline V CDR1 and CDR2: SGHTA, FQGNSA. This CDR3 has 12 residues. The CDR3 spells CASSFGGLTIYF. The CDR3 DNA sequence: TGTGCCAGCAGCTTCGGCGGCCTAACCATATATTTT. Supplemented by reference TRBV7-2 and TRBJ1-3, the full variable domain reads GAGVSQSPSNKVTEKGKDVELRCDPISGHTALYWYRQSLGQGLEFLIYFQGNSAPDKSGLPSDRFSAERTGGSVSTLTIQRTQQEDSAVYLCASSFGGLTIYFGEGSWLTVV.

The chain couples TRBV9 to TRBJ2-7; perhaps TRBD2 as D (6 bases). CDR1 and CDR2 from the germline V gene are SGDLS and YYNGEE. Trimming shortened V by 7 bases and J by 7 bases, and 12 bases separated the two germline ends. This CDR3 spans 11 amino acids. The CDR3 region is CASGGLGEQYF. CDR3 bases: TGTGCCAGCGGGGGACTTGGGGAGCAGTACTTC.

V gene TRBV18 combines with J gene TRBJ1-4, with TRBD1 matching over 7 bases. The CDR3 covers 15 residues. In germline, CDR1 is KGHSH, CDR2 LQKENI. Unmatched junction bases numbered 6, after V lost 4 bases and J lost 4 bases. The CDR3 sequence is CASSLRQGVNEKLFF. In DNA form, the CDR3 reads TGTGCCAGCTCACTACGACAGGGCGTTAATGAAAAACTGTTTTTT.

In DNA form, the CDR3 reads TGTGCCAGCAGTTTACCGGGTGGAGGCAATCAGCCCCAGCATTTT. It codes for CASSLPGGGNQPQHF. V gene TRBV28 combines with J gene TRBJ1-5; D is unresolved. This CDR3 contains 15 residues. Trimming shortened V by 2 bases and J by 2 bases, and 10 bases separated the two germline ends. Germline V gene sequence: CDR1 MDHEN, CDR2 SYDVKM.

J is TRBJ2-3 and V is TRBV28; 11 positions match TRBD2. Per germline, CDR1 MDHEN and CDR2 SYDVKM. The CDR3 is 15 amino acids. V shed 8 bases and J 5 bases; nucleotides not matched to a gene: 9. The DNA of the CDR3 is TGTGCCAGCGGGGGGGTAGCGGGAGGGTTAGATACGCAGTATTTT. The encoded protein is CASGGVAGGLDTQYF. The whole variable domain, filled in from reference TRBV28 and TRBJ2-3, reads DVKVTQSSRYLVKRTGEKVFLECVQDMDHENMFWYRQDPGLGLRLIYFSYDVKMKEKGDIPEGYSVSREKKERFSLILESASTNQTSMYLCASGGVAGGLDTQYFGPGTRLTVL.

A single count supports this clone. The J gene is TRBJ1-1, the V gene TRBV18; the D is unclear. Trimming cost V 3 bases and J 6 bases, with 11 bases left between them. This CDR3 comprises 13 residues. Germline V CDR1 and CDR2: KGHSH, LQKENI. The CDR3 is CASSPLELAEAFF. The CDR3 DNA sequence: TGTGCCAGCTCACCTCTGGAGCTAGCTGAAGCTTTCTTT.

The chain combines TRBV5-4 with TRBJ1-6; 8 bases match TRBD1. CDR3 length: 14 residues. Germline V gene lookup returns CDR1 SGHNT and CDR2 YYREEE (reference sequence). The V segment lost 3 bases and the J segment 14 bases; nucleotides outside the gene matches: 10. Here the CDR3 DNA reads TGTGCCAGCAGCTCGGGACAGGAGGTAATGACCCTCCACTTT. Protein sequence: CASSSGQEVMTLHF.

This rearrangement joins TRBV9 to TRBJ1-1; 10 bases fit TRBD1. After removal of 4 bases from V and 4 bases from J, the junction contained 7 bases not matched to a gene. The germline gives CDR1 SGDLS, CDR2 YYNGEE. There are 15 residues in the CDR3. The CDR3 DNA reads TGTGCCAGCAGCCCACGGACAGGGGGTGGCACTGAAGCTTTCTTT. It yields the protein CASSPRTGGGTEAFF.